The entry below describes one T cell receptor beta chain. Antigen unknown. Only in-frame clones appear in the TCRdb table, and some are missing; sequencing was by immunoSEQ multiplex PCR. The sample consists of about 97,000 clones, roughly nine tenths of them appearing once. This sample was included in a study of T cell responses to AZD1222 COVID-19 vaccine. Overall study: The analysis combined second doses at about 4 or about 12 weeks.

General study points: Close to half of spike-specific TCRs reportedly recognize unmutated variant regions. Increased Spike-specific TCR breadth and depth were observed after two AZD1222 doses.

Germline values: CDR1 SGHVS, CDR2 FNYEAQ. The length of the CDR3 is 17 residues. The trim removed 0 bases at V and 4 bases at J, leaving 6 bases unmatched. Source: peripheral blood, taken on day 0 of AZD1222 vaccination. The V and J genes are TRBV7-6 and TRBJ2-2; 9 bases fit TRBD1. The clonotype comes from an adult in good health. The CDR3 nucleotides read TGTGCCAGCAGCTTAGCTTGGGGACAGGGTTTCACCGGGGAGCTGTTTTTT. Its translation: CASSLAWGQGFTGELFF.